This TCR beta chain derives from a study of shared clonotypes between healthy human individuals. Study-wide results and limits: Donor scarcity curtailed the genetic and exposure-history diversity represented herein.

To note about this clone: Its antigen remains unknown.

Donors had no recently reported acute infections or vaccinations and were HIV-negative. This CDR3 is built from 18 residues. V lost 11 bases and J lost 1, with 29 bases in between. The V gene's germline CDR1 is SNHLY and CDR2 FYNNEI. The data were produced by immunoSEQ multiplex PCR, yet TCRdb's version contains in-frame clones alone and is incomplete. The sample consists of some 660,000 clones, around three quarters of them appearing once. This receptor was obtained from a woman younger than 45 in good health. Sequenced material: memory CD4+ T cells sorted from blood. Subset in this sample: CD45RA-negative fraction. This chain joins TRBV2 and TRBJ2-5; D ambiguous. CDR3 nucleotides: TGTGCCGGGATGGACCGGTTCGGCTCCCGATCTACCCAAGAGACCCAGTACTTC. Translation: CAGMDRFGSRSTQETQYF.